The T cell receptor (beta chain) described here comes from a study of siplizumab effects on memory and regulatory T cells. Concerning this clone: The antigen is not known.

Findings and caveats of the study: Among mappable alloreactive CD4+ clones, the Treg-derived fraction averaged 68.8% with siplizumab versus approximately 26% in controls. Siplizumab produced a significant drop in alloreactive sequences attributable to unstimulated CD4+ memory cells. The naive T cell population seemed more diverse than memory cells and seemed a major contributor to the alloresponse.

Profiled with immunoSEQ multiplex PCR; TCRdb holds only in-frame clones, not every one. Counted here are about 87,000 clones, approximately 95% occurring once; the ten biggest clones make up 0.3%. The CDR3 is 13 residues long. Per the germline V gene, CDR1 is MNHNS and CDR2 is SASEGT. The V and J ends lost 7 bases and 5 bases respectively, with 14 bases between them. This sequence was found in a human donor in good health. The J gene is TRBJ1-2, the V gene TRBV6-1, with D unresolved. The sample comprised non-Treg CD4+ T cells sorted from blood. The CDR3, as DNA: TGTGCCAGCACTTCTGGGGAACGATATGGCTACACCTTC. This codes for CASTSGERYGYTF.